Below are 3 T cell receptor beta chains sequenced from a single sample in a study of control samples from healthy donors and cancer patients (dated by TCRdb to about 2020). Library generation was performed with the immunoSEQ multiplex PCR assay. TCRdb took over this immuneACCESS table, retaining in-frame rearrangements with V and J assigned. Such tables are incomplete; in checked studies, under half of the missing clones stem from an unresolved V gene, and the remainder is unexplained. The sample yields 130,000 to 150,000 clones; about 89% were counted once. The ten largest clones take up less than 5.5% of the sample. The sample consisted of blood. The receptors stem from a man younger than 45 in good health.

The chain has TRBV19 and TRBJ2-1; D unresolved. Germline V gene data show CDR1 as LNHDA and CDR2 as SQIVND (reference sequence). The CDR3 has 15 amino acids. Deletions cut 3 bases from V and 0 bases from J, with 9 bases between. For the CDR3, the DNA is TGTGCCAGTAGTATGTGGCAGGACTCCTACAATGAGCAGTTCTTC. This codes for CASSMWQDSYNEQFF. The whole variable domain, filled in from reference TRBV19 and TRBJ2-1, reads DGGITQSPKYLFRKEGQNVTLSCEQNLNHDAMYWYRQDPGQGLRLIYYSQIVNDFQKGDIAEGYSVSREKKESFPLTVTSAQKNPTAFYLCASSMWQDSYNEQFFGPGTRLTVL.

Details on this clone: The same CDR3 can be traced to other DNA sequences in this sample. The rearrangement links TRBV10-3 to TRBJ1-5; D remains ambiguous. CDR1 and CDR2 from the germline V gene are ENHRY and SYGVKD. This CDR3 is 12 amino acids long. Trimming pared 3 bases from V and 4 bases from J, leaving 4 bases between. Here the CDR3 DNA reads TGTGCCATCAGTGACAGTAATCAGCCCCAGCATTTT. Translation: CAISDSNQPQHF.

The chain recombines TRBV19 with TRBJ2-2, with D possibly being TRBD2 (7 bases). Germline assignment: CDR1 LNHDA and CDR2 SQIVND (reference sequence). V lost 6 bases to trimming and J lost 4 bases, with 12 bases between them. There are 14 residues in the CDR3. CDR3 residues: CASRLGGGTGELFF. CDR3 DNA sequence: TGTGCCAGTAGATTGGGAGGGGGCACCGGGGAGCTGTTTTTT.